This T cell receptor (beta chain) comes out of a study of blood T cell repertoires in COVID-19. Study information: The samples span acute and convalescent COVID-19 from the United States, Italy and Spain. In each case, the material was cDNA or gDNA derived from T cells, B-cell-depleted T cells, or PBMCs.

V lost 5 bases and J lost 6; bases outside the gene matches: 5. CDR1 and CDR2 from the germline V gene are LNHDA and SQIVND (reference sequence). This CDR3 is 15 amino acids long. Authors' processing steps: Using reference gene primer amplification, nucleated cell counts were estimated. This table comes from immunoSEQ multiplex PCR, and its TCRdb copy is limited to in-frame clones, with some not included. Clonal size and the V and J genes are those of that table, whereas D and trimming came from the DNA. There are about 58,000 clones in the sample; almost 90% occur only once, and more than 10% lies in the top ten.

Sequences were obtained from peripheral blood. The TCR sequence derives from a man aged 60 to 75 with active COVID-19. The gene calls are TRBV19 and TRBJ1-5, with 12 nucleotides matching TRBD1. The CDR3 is CASSRDRGLTQPQHF. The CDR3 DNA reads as TGTGCCAGTAGTCGGGACAGGGGGCTCACTCAGCCCCAGCATTTT.